The 11 T cell receptor beta chains below all came from one sample that was sequenced in a study of blood T cell repertoires in COVID-19. Measured with immunoSEQ multiplex PCR; TCRdb has only the in-frame clones, and not every one. The sample records roughly 700,000 clones, around 89% being singletons. Sequencing used peripheral blood. Receptors originate from a young woman with acute or convalescent COVID-19.

The chain combines TRBV30 with TRBJ1-1; TRBD1 matches at 8 bases. The CDR3 extends over 16 amino acids. V lost 0 bases and J lost 6; bases outside the gene matches: 12. Germline V gene data show CDR1 as GTSNPN and CDR2 as SVGIG (reference sequence). CDR3 protein: CAWSVPRTGKESEAFF. As DNA, the CDR3 is TGTGCCTGGAGTGTACCTCGGACAGGGAAAGAGTCTGAAGCTTTCTTT.

V and J are TRBV2 and TRBJ1-5; tentative D call: TRBD1 (6 bases). Deletions cut 3 bases from V and 7 bases from J, with 13 bases between. This CDR3 is built from 14 residues. Germline V lookup: CDR1 SNHLY, CDR2 FYNNEI. The CDR3: CASSEGARRQPQHF. The CDR3 coding sequence is TGTGCCAGCAGTGAGGGGGCAAGGAGGCAGCCCCAGCATTTT.

The chain joins TRBV4-2 to TRBJ1-5; no clear D gene. CDR3 length: 15 amino acids. Trimming cost V 1 base and J 0 bases, with 7 bases left between them. In germline, CDR1 is LGHNA, CDR2 YNFKEQ. The CDR3 here is CASSQAVYSNQPQHF. CDR3 DNA sequence: TGTGCCAGCAGCCAAGCGGTGTATAGCAATCAGCCCCAGCATTTT.

This clone was recorded once. The chain recombines TRBV29-1 with TRBJ1-1, with D unresolved. The CDR3 sequence is 11 residues long. Trimming removed 3 bases from V and 3 bases from J, with 5 bases in between. CDR1 and CDR2 (germline): SQVTM, ANQGSEA. CDR3 DNA: TGCAGCGTTGACAGATACACTGAAGCTTTCTTT. Its protein is CSVDRYTEAFF.

The gene calls are TRBV19 and TRBJ1-5; tentative D call: TRBD1 (5 bases). Germline V gives CDR1 LNHDA, CDR2 SQIVND (reference sequence). V was shortened by 3 bases and J by 3 bases, with 12 bases between the two germline ends. The CDR3 sequence is 15 residues long. The CDR3 DNA sequence: TGTGCCAGTAGTATGGAGGGGTACGACAATCAGCCCCAGCATTTT. As protein: CASSMEGYDNQPQHF.

The genes are TRBV27 and TRBJ1-1; 7 nucleotides match TRBD1. Unmatched junction bases numbered 5, after V lost 8 bases and J lost 5 bases. The germline gives CDR1 MNHEY, CDR2 SMNVEV (reference sequence). The CDR3 spans 12 residues. The CDR3 DNA reads as TGTGCCAGCGTATACAGGGGTACTGAAGCTTTCTTT. This encodes CASVYRGTEAFF.

The chain links TRBV25-1 to TRBJ1-3, with D unresolved. The CDR3 is 16 amino acids. The ends were cut back, 6 bases at V and 0 bases at J, with 15 bases in the middle. From germline, CDR1 is MGHDK and CDR2 SYGVNS. CDR3 loop: CASSSRRSYSGNTIYF. The CDR3 DNA follows: TGTGCCAGCAGCTCTCGCAGGTCGTACTCTGGAAACACCATATATTTT. The full variable domain, completed using reference TRBV25-1 and TRBJ1-3, is EADIYQTPRYLVIGTGKKITLECSQTMGHDKMYWYQQDPGMELHLIHYSYGVNSTEKGDLSSESTVSRIRTEHFPLTLESARPSHTSQYLCASSSRRSYSGNTIYFGEGSWLTVV.

This chain connects TRBV7-9 to TRBJ1-1; D is possibly TRBD1 (5 bases). This CDR3 has 14 residues. Germline CDR1 reads SEHNR; CDR2 reads FQNEAQ (reference sequence). Trimming removed 8 bases at V and 5 bases at J, with 18 bases between. The CDR3 region has the DNA TGTGCCAGCGGACCCCTGGTTAGGGGTACTGAAGCTTTCTTT. Protein product: CASGPLVRGTEAFF.

This clone occurred once. This chain joins TRBV9 and TRBJ2-3; 8 bases are a match to TRBD2. This CDR3 region has 16 residues. Trimming at V came to 0 bases and at J to 1 base, leaving 4 bases not matched to a gene. CDR1 is SGDLS, CDR2 YYNGEE, per germline. The CDR3 spells CASSVVASGRTDTQYF. DNA for the CDR3: TGTGCCAGCAGCGTAGTGGCTAGCGGGCGCACAGATACGCAGTATTTT.

V gene TRBV6-1 combines with J gene TRBJ2-4; possibly TRBD2 for D (6 bases). CDR3 length equals 19 residues. V lost 3 bases, J lost 0 bases, and 21 bases lay in between. CDR1 is MNHNS and CDR2 is SASEGT in the germline V gene. The CDR3 here is CASSDRRAFGPLAKNIQYF. DNA for the CDR3: TGTGCCAGCAGTGACAGGAGGGCATTTGGACCTCTAGCCAAAAACATTCAGTACTTC.

V gene TRBV19 combines with J gene TRBJ1-1; the D gene is possibly TRBD1 (5 bases). The germline CDR1 and CDR2 sequences are LNHDA and SQIVND (reference sequence). This CDR3 spans 19 amino acids. Trimming cost V 3 bases and J 0 bases, with 23 bases left between them. The CDR3 DNA reads TGTGCCAGTAGTATTTGGTCAGGGCAGAATACACGCATGAACACTGAAGCTTTCTTT. Translated, it gives CASSIWSGQNTRMNTEAFF.